What follows are 25 T cell receptor beta chains derived from one specimen sequenced in a study of CD8+CD57+ T cells in acquired aplastic anemia (dated by TCRdb to about 2018). The patients picked for sequencing were ones in whom flow cytometry had shown an expansion of CD8+CD57+ cells. Sequencing used an Illumina HiSeq 2000. Genomic DNA was used as template for profiling of TCR beta VDJ combinations and CDR3 sequences. The public reads were reprocessed in TCRdb via fastp at Q25 and MiXCR, keeping in-frame beta chains. Identical CDR3 proteins give one entry, which carries the most common genes and DNA. The sample table records 150,000 to 200,000 distinct CDR3 sequences; approximately 51% of these occur just once. The ten most abundant clones make up 3.2% of the sample. The sequencing input was sorted CD4+, CD8+, or CD8+CD57+ T cells (not recorded which) from PBMCs. All receptors derive from a human donor with aplastic anemia.

This clonotype was recorded a few times. The chain has TRBV19 and TRBJ2-3; the D is unclear. Trimming took 9 bases from V and 6 from J, leaving 22 bases between them. The CDR3 extends over 15 amino acids. Germline V lookup: CDR1 LNHDA, CDR2 SQIVND (reference sequence). The CDR3 region has the DNA TGTGCCAGCTCACCCGGAATAGGAACGTTGGATACGCAGTATTTT. Translated: CASSPGIGTLDTQYF.

On this clonotype: The CDR3 ends on some other residue instead of the conserved phenylalanine or tryptophan, so this is likely a read error. The rearrangement uses TRBV29-1 and TRBJ2-7; D is unresolved. V gave up 5 bases and J gave up 6 bases, with 8 bases separating them. CDR3 length: 10 amino acids. Germline loops: CDR1 SQVTM, CDR2 ANQGSEA. The CDR3 loop reads CSVSDGEQYS. The CDR3 nucleotides read TGCAGCGTTTCGGATGGCGAGCAGTACTCC.

This clonotype was detected ten times or more. J is TRBJ2-7 and V is TRBV13; D is unresolved. Trimming cost V 2 bases and J 6 bases, with 5 bases left between them. This CDR3 is 11 amino acids long. CDR1 and CDR2 from the germline V gene are PRHDT and FYEKMQ (reference sequence). The CDR3 bases are TGTGCCAGCAGCTTAAACGGCGAGCAGTACGTC. It translates to CASSLNGEQYV.

This chain's CDR3 is CASSRTGTYSPLHF. For the CDR3, the DNA is TGTGCCAGTAGCCGGACGGGAACTTATTCACCCCTCCACTTT. The chain joins TRBV19 to TRBJ1-6; D uncertain. CDR3 length: 14 amino acids. V was clipped by 6 bases and J by 8 bases, with 14 bases between them. CDR1 is LNHDA, CDR2 SQIVND, per germline (reference sequence).

This clonotype was counted many times. The chain uses TRBV9 and TRBJ2-1; 12 bases fit TRBD1. V lost 5 bases to trimming and J lost 7 bases; unmatched junction nucleotides: 7. CDR1 is SGDLS and CDR2 is YYNGEE in the germline V gene. The CDR3 loop spans 15 amino acids. The CDR3, as DNA: TGTGCCAGCAGTTTTTCGGGACAGGGGGCGAATGAGCAGTTCTTC. This encodes CASSFSGQGANEQFF.

The genes are TRBV2 and TRBJ2-5; D is perhaps TRBD1 (5 bases). Trimming shortened V by 5 bases and J by 1 base, and 8 bases separated the two germline ends. This CDR3 is built from 13 residues. The V gene's germline CDR1 is SNHLY and CDR2 FYNNEI. DNA for the CDR3: TGTGCCAGCAGTACAGGTTTCCAAGAGACCCAGTACTTC. Its translation: CASSTGFQETQYF.

The V call is TRBV29-1, the J call TRBJ1-1; TRBD1 matches 8 bases. Germline lookup yields CDR1 SQVTM and CDR2 ANQGSEA. J was trimmed by 4 bases and V by 6 bases; bases with no gene match: 4. This CDR3 region has 12 residues. The DNA for the CDR3 is TGCAGCGTCGAACAGGGGGTCACTGAAGCTTTCTTT. This encodes CSVEQGVTEAFF.

As for this clonotype: This CDR3 fails to terminate in the conserved phenylalanine or tryptophan, so it likely reflects a read error. The gene calls are TRBV11-1 and TRBJ2-1; 9 bases line up with TRBD1. Per germline, CDR1 SGHAT and CDR2 FQDESV (reference sequence). The CDR3 covers 15 residues. V lost 1 base, J lost 2 bases, and 0 bases stayed unmatched. The CDR3 reads CASSLGTGAYNEQFL. The CDR3 region has the DNA TGTGCCAGCAGCTTAGGGACAGGGGCCTACAATGAGCAGTTCCTC.

Worth noting for this clonotype: A much larger clone lies one base from this, so it may be a read error. The gene calls are TRBV5-6 and TRBJ2-7, with 8 bases matching TRBD2. CDR3 size: 19 residues. The junction had 17 bases not matched to a gene; V was cut back by 3 bases and J by 0 bases. CDR1 and CDR2 (germline): SGHDT, YYEEEE. CDR3 coding DNA: TGTGCCAGCAGCTCGGGTCAGCGGGAGACTGGGGTTAGCTCCTACGAGCAGTACGTC. Translating gives CASSSGQRETGVSSYEQYV.

This clonotype has more than one count but fewer than ten. This chain connects TRBV7-2 to TRBJ2-3, with D unresolved. The CDR3 covers 13 residues. The V and J ends lost 1 base and 0 bases respectively, with 2 bases between them. The germline V gene has CDR1 SGHTA and CDR2 FQGNSA. CDR3 residues: CASSLGSTDTQYF. The CDR3 coding sequence is TGTGCCAGCAGCTTAGGCAGCACAGATACGCAGTATTTT. The full variable domain, completed using reference TRBV7-2 and TRBJ2-3, is GAGVSQSPSNKVTEKGKDVELRCDPISGHTALYWYRQSLGQGLEFLIYFQGNSAPDKSGLPSDRFSAERTGGSVSTLTIQRTQQEDSAVYLCASSLGSTDTQYFGPGTRLTVL.

The CDR3 DNA reads TGTGCCAGCAGAAACAGGGGCTATGGCTACACCTTC. Translated, it gives CASRNRGYGYTF. The chain links TRBV6-2 or TRBV6-3 to TRBJ1-2; 7 nucleotides match TRBD1. The CDR3 has 12 amino acids. Germline CDR1 is MNHEY and CDR2 is SVGEGT. J gave up 4 bases and V 6 bases, and 2 bases lay outside the gene matches.

This clonotype was observed many times. The chain combines TRBV7-6 with TRBJ2-3, with 10 bases identical to TRBD2. Per the germline V gene, CDR1 is SGHVS and CDR2 is FNYEAQ. Germline trimming cut 1 base from V and 4 bases from J; bases unmatched to any gene: 5. The CDR3 length is 16 residues. The CDR3 DNA follows: TGTGCCAGCAGCTTAGGTTCTAGCGGGAGCCCAGATACGCAGTATTTT. Its translation: CASSLGSSGSPDTQYF. Complete variable domain (other parts from reference TRBV7-6 and TRBJ2-3): GAGVSQSPRYKVTKRGQDVALRCDPISGHVSLYWYRQALGQGPEFLTYFNYEAQQDKSGLPNDRFSAERPEGSISTLTIQRTEQRDSAMYRCASSLGSSGSPDTQYFGPGTRLTVL.

This clonotype has only a few counts. This chain links TRBV29-1 with TRBJ1-2; D may be TRBD1 (6 bases). V lost 1 base and J lost 7, with 13 bases in between. CDR3 length equals 13 residues. Per germline, CDR1 SQVTM and CDR2 ANQGSEA. The CDR3 nucleotides read TGCAGCGTTGAAGTTGGGGACATCTCTGGCTACACCTTC. The encoded protein is CSVEVGDISGYTF.

The sample holds many counts of this clonotype. At one boundary the junction diverges from the germline segment, which might be a read error. The chain carries TRBV7-7 and TRBJ2-2, with 8 bases lining up with TRBD2. CDR1 and CDR2 (germline): SSHAT, FNYEAQ (reference sequence). CDR3 size: 16 residues. The CDR3 DNA is TGTGCTAGCAGCTTACTGGCGGGAGGTTTGTCCGGGGAGCTGTTTTTT. This translates into CASSLLAGGLSGELFF. The full variable domain, with the rest looked up from reference TRBV7-7 and TRBJ2-2, is GAGVSQSPRYKVTKRGQDVTLRCDPISSHATLYWYQQALGQGPEFLTYFNYEAQPDKSGLPSDRFSAERPEGSISTLTIQRTEQRDSAMYRCASSLLAGGLSGELFFGEGSRLTVL.

This clonotype was counted at least ten times. The V and J genes are TRBV9 and TRBJ1-5; TRBD1 aligns across 11 bases. Per the germline V gene, CDR1 is SGDLS and CDR2 is YYNGEE. After removal of 4 bases from V and 6 bases from J, the junction contained 9 bases not matched to a gene. The CDR3 is 16 amino acids. Written as DNA, the CDR3 is TGTGCCAGCAGCCCAGGGACAGGGGGGTTTGGTCAGCCCCAGCATTTT. Its translation: CASSPGTGGFGQPQHF.

This clonotype was detected ten times or more. This chain connects TRBV4-2 to TRBJ2-7; 10 bases line up with TRBD1. Losses at the gene ends were 4 bases for V and 6 bases for J; bases not matched to a gene: 9. The CDR3 is made up of 15 amino acids. CDR1 is LGHNA and CDR2 is YNFKEQ in the germline V gene. The CDR3 reads CASSLSRGQGVEQYF. For the CDR3, the DNA is TGTGCCAGCAGCCTGTCGAGAGGACAGGGGGTCGAGCAGTACTTC.

V and J are TRBV19 and TRBJ1-2; D is undetermined. With 0 bases removed from V and 6 bases from J, the gap between germline ends came to 11 bases. Germline CDR1 reads LNHDA; CDR2 reads SQIVND (reference sequence). This CDR3 has 14 residues. The CDR3 protein is CASSIDPLLNGYTF. CDR3 nucleotides: TGTGCCAGTAGTATAGATCCCCTACTGAATGGCTACACCTTC.

This clonotype was found a few times. The rearrangement joins TRBV10-3 to TRBJ2-1; tentative D call: TRBD2 (5 bases). Trimming removed 6 bases from V and 8 bases from J, with 17 bases in between. Germline loops: CDR1 ENHRY, CDR2 SYGVKD. The CDR3 totals 14 residues. The DNA of the CDR3 is TGTGCCATCAGGCCAGGCGGAGGACTCTATGAGCAGTTCTTC. This sequence encodes CAIRPGGGLYEQFF.

This clonotype turned up a few times. This could be a read error, since a much larger clone is one nucleotide away. J is TRBJ2-3 and V is TRBV20-1; D is possibly TRBD2 (6 bases). Deletions cut 6 bases from V and 8 bases from J, with 27 bases between. The CDR3 covers 16 residues. Germline values: CDR1 DFQATT, CDR2 SNEGSKA (reference sequence). CDR3 residues: CSARPPGGVRRGTQYF. In DNA, the CDR3 is TGCAGTGCCAGACCCCCGGGCGGAGTAAGGAGGGGTACGCAGTATTTT.

Here the CDR3 reads CSQRQNTEAFF. The CDR3 DNA reads as TGCAGCCAACGACAGAACACTGAAGCTTTCTTT. The gene calls are TRBV29-1 and TRBJ1-1, with D hard to call. The germline V gene has CDR1 SQVTM and CDR2 ANQGSEA. The CDR3 spans 11 residues. The ends were cut back, 8 bases at V and 1 base at J, with 8 bases in the middle.

This clonotype was picked up many times. The V gene is TRBV5-1, the J gene TRBJ2-7; 8 nucleotides line up with TRBD2. V lost 4 bases and J lost 4; bases outside the gene matches: 7. From germline, CDR1 is SGHRS and CDR2 YFSETQ. The CDR3 contains 14 residues. The CDR3 bases are TGCGCCAGCAGCCCCGGGAGGGGGGCTTACGAGCAGTACTTC. This gives the protein CASSPGRGAYEQYF.

The chain couples TRBV30 to TRBJ2-7, with 9 bases fitting TRBD1. With V trimmed by 5 bases and J by 7 bases, 12 bases remained unmatched. This CDR3 is 14 amino acids long. Germline V lookup: CDR1 GTSNPN, CDR2 SVGIG (reference sequence). CDR3 protein: CAWGSGTGIEEQYF. CDR3 sequence (DNA): TGTGCCTGGGGATCCGGGACAGGGATAGAGGAGCAGTACTTC.

The rearrangement links TRBV6-1 to TRBJ2-5, with D perhaps TRBD1 or TRBD2 (7 bases each). Trimming pared 3 bases from V and 1 base from J, leaving 12 bases between. Germline values: CDR1 MNHNS, CDR2 SASEGT. The CDR3 runs 15 residues. CDR3 DNA sequence: TGTGCCAGCAGTGATCCAGGGGGGGGCCAAGAGACCCAGTACTTC. Translating gives CASSDPGGGQETQYF.

For this clonotype: With a much larger clone just one base away, this may be a read error. The chain employs TRBV7-3 and TRBJ1-4; perhaps TRBD1 as D (5 bases). The CDR3 runs to 15 residues. Germline V gives CDR1 SGHTA, CDR2 FQGTGA. CDR3 region: CASSLGPGRDEKPFF. CDR3 sequence (DNA): TGTGCCAGCAGCTTGGGACCCGGGCGGGATGAAAAACCGTTTTTT.

Regarding this clonotype: One junction end disagrees with the germline gene, perhaps due to a read error. This sequence joins TRBV24-1 and TRBJ2-5; either TRBD1 or TRBD2 may fit D (5 bases each). Germline CDR1 reads KGHDR; CDR2 reads SFDVKD. This CDR3 has 16 residues. CDR3 region: CATSDRRDPRGQTQHF. The CDR3 DNA reads TGTGCCACCAGTGATCGCAGGGACCCACGCGGGCAGACCCAGCACTTC.